This T cell receptor beta chain was sequenced for a study of blood T cell repertoires in COVID-19. Study-wide background: COVID-19 samples collected from the United States, Italy and Spain covered acute and convalescent phases. Nucleic acid was either cDNA or gDNA, and it came from T cells, B-cell-depleted T cells, or PBMCs.

The V gene's germline CDR1 is LGHNT and CDR2 FRNRAP. V lost 2 bases to trimming and J lost 4 bases; unmatched junction nucleotides: 10. CDR3 length: 17 amino acids. Per the authors' pipeline: Researchers report that nucleated cell counts were estimated from reference gene primer amplification. Clones were read by immunoSEQ multiplex PCR, and TCRdb kept only the in-frame ones, dropping some. For V, J and clone size, that table is used; D and trimming come from the DNA. The sample yields about 140,000 clones, around 89% seen once. This chain connects TRBV12-5 to TRBJ2-1, with TRBD2 matching over 8 bases. The sample comprised peripheral blood. The clonotype comes from a woman aged 80 or over with acute or convalescent COVID-19. CDR3: CASGLLRGGHLYNEQFF. CDR3 DNA: TGTGCTAGTGGTTTGCTCCGGGGGGGGCACTTATACAATGAGCAGTTCTTC.